What follows describes a single TCR beta chain. These data belong to a study of blood T cell repertoires in COVID-19. In the study overall: Samples representing acute and convalescent COVID-19 were sourced from the United States, Italy and Spain. T cells, B-cell-depleted T cells, or PBMCs provided the cDNA or gDNA that served as material.

V was pared by 11 bases and J by 7 bases, with 8 bases of the junction left unmatched. The CDR3 contains 11 residues. Germline values: CDR1 MNHEY, CDR2 SMNVEV (reference sequence). In the source study's methods: Reference gene primers were amplified, and this amplification served to estimate nucleated cell counts. TCRdb keeps only in-frame clones here, not all; method: immunoSEQ multiplex PCR. That table furnishes V, J and clone size, whereas the DNA furnished D and trimming. The table has over 45,000 clones, approximately 91% seen once. Sequencing input: peripheral blood. This receptor was identified in a woman aged 60-75 years with active or convalescent COVID-19. The chain recombines TRBV27 with TRBJ2-7, with 7 bases fitting TRBD1. CDR3 in amino acids: CASRQGGEQYF. CDR3 sequence (DNA): TGTGCCTCCAGACAGGGTGGGGAGCAGTACTTC.